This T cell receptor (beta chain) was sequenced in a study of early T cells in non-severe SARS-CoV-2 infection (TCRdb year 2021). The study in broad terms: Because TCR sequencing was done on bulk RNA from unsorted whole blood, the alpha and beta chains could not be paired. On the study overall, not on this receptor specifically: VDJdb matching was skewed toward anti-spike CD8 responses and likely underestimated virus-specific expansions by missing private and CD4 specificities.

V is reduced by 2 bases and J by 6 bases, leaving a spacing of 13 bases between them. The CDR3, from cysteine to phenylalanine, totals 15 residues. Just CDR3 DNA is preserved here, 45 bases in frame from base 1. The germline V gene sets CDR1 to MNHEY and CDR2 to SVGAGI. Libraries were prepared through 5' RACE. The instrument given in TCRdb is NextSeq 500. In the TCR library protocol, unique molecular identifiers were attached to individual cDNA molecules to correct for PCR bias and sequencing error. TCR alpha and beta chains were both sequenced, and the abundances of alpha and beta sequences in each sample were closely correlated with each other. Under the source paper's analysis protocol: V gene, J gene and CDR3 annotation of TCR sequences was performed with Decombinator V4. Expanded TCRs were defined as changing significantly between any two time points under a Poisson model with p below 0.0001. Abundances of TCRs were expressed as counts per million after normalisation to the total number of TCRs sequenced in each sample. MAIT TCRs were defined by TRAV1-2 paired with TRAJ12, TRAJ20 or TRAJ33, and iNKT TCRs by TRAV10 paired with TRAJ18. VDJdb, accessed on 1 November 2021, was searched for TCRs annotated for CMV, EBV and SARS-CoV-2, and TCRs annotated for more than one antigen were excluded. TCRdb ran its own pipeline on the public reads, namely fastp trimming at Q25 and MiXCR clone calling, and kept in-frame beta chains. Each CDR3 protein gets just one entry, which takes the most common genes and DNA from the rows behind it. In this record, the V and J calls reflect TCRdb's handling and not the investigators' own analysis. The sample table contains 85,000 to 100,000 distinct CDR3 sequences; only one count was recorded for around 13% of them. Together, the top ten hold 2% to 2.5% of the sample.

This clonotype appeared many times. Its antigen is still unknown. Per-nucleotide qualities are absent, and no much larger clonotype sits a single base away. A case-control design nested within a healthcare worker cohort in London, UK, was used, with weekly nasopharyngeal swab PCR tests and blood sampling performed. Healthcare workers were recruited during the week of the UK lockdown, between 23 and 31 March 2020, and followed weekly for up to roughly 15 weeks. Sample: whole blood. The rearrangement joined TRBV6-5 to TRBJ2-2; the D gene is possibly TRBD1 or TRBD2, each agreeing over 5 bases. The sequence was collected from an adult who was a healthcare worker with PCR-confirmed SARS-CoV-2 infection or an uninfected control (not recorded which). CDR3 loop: CASSYPGDGAGELFF. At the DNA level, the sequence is TGTGCCAGCAGTTACCCCGGGGACGGCGCCGGGGAGCTGTTTTTT.